A single sample gave rise to the 16 T cell receptor beta chains below, sequenced in a study of identical twins. TCRdb ran MiXCR on the 5' RACE reads and lists one entry per CDR3 protein. The sample contains 1.5 million to 2 million distinct CDR3 sequences, around 29% of which appear only once. The sequenced material came from cord blood. The receptors were sampled from a newborn girl in good health.

The J gene is TRBJ2-7, the V gene TRBV6-6; 7 bases line up with TRBD2. The junction had 7 bases not matched to a gene; V was cut back by 8 bases and J by 3 bases. Germline values: CDR1 MNHNY, CDR2 SVGAGI (reference sequence). The CDR3 runs 13 residues. The CDR3 DNA reads TGTGCCAGCGGTCCTACTAGCGTCTACGAGCAGTACTTC. It codes for CASGPTSVYEQYF.

In this sample, this clonotype turned up a few times. V gene TRBV7-9 combines with J gene TRBJ1-2; perhaps TRBD1 as D (5 bases). The V end was cut by 1 base, the J end by 7 bases, with 10 bases between. Germline V CDR1 and CDR2: SEHNR, FQNEAQ (reference sequence). CDR3 length: 13 amino acids. The CDR3 coding sequence is TGTGCCAGCAGCTTAGTAGTCAGGGTTGGCTACACCTTC. It is translated as CASSLVVRVGYTF.

The chain recombines TRBV18 with TRBJ2-3; 12 nucleotides agree with TRBD2. Germline V lookup: CDR1 KGHSH, CDR2 LQKENI. V lost 3 bases and J lost 4; bases outside the gene matches: 11. CDR3 length: 18 residues. CDR3 amino acids: CASSPTSSTSGSADTQYF. The CDR3 bases are TGTGCCAGCTCACCGACGTCCTCGACTAGCGGGAGTGCAGATACGCAGTATTTT.

The V call is TRBV6-6, the J call TRBJ1-2; the D gene is possibly TRBD1 (6 bases). Looked up from germline, CDR1 is MNHNY and CDR2 is SVGAGI (reference sequence). The V gene lost 5 bases and the J gene lost 3 bases, with 22 bases spanning the gap. This CDR3 spans 17 amino acids. In nucleotides, the CDR3 is TGTGCCAGCAGTCGCTACAGGGAGTTGGGCCTAGACTATGGCTACACCTTC. Residues: CASSRYRELGLDYGYTF.

The chain has TRBV20-1 and TRBJ2-2; TRBD2 might be the D (6 bases). The CDR3 length is 16 residues. Looked up from germline, CDR1 is DFQATT and CDR2 is SNEGSKA (reference sequence). With 2 bases removed from V and 4 bases from J, the gap between germline ends came to 17 bases. This CDR3 is CSARRVSGVGTGELFF. CDR3 sequence (DNA): TGCAGTGCTAGAAGGGTCTCGGGAGTCGGCACCGGGGAGCTGTTTTTT.

This chain joins TRBV27 and TRBJ2-1; D unresolved. Per the germline V gene, CDR1 is MNHEY and CDR2 is SMNVEV (reference sequence). CDR3 size: 14 residues. V dropped 5 bases and J dropped 2 bases, with 10 bases sitting between them. The CDR3 protein is CASSIRLTYNEQFF. The CDR3 DNA reads TGTGCCAGCAGTATACGACTCACCTACAATGAGCAGTTCTTC.

The chain joins TRBV28 to TRBJ2-2, with TRBD1 matching 9 bases. The germline CDR1 and CDR2 sequences are MDHEN and SYDVKM. V was clipped by 7 bases and J by 6 bases; unmatched bases: 6. The CDR3 loop spans 14 amino acids. The CDR3: CASTPQGAPGELFF. The CDR3 region has the DNA TGTGCCAGCACTCCACAGGGGGCGCCCGGGGAGCTGTTTTTT.

This clonotype was seen more than once but under ten times. The chain carries TRBV28 and TRBJ2-4, with 10 nucleotides matching TRBD1. J gave up 0 bases and V 2 bases, and 4 bases lay outside the gene matches. Germline CDR1 is MDHEN and CDR2 is SYDVKM. CDR3 length: 17 residues. CDR3 region: CASSLRQGAIAKNIQYF. The CDR3 coding sequence is TGTGCCAGCAGTTTACGACAGGGGGCGATAGCCAAAAACATTCAGTACTTC.

This clonotype was seen only a few times. The V and J genes are TRBV5-1 and TRBJ2-7; 12 nucleotides align to TRBD2. This CDR3 has 17 amino acids. The V gene's germline CDR1 is SGHRS and CDR2 YFSETQ. V dropped 0 bases and J dropped 2; count of bases not matched to a gene: 6. CDR3 DNA: TGCGCCAGCAGCTTGGCGACTAGCGGGGGCCTTACCTACGAGCAGTACTTC. Translation: CASSLATSGGLTYEQYF. The complete variable domain, with remaining parts taken from reference TRBV5-1 and TRBJ2-7, reads KAGVTQTPRYLIKTRGQQVTLSCSPISGHRSVSWYQQTPGQGLQFLFEYFSETQRNKGNFPGRFSGRQFSNSRSEMNVSTLELGDSALYLCASSLATSGGLTYEQYFGPGTRLTVT.

This rearrangement joins TRBV4-2 to TRBJ2-1, with 12 positions matching TRBD2. CDR1 is LGHNA, CDR2 YNFKEQ, per germline. The CDR3 totals 17 residues. V gave up 1 base and J gave up 8 bases; unmatched junction bases: 9. CDR3 residues: CASSQGLAGGPLHEQFF. For the CDR3, the DNA is TGTGCCAGCAGCCAAGGCCTAGCGGGAGGGCCCTTGCATGAGCAGTTCTTC.

This clonotype has only a few counts. The rearrangement links TRBV29-1 to TRBJ2-1; no reliable D call. This CDR3 has 14 amino acids. Trimming pared 6 bases from V and 1 base from J, leaving 13 bases between. Germline V gives CDR1 SQVTM, CDR2 ANQGSEA. This CDR3 reads CSVSPRSSYNEQFF. CDR3 in DNA: TGCAGCGTATCCCCGCGGAGTTCCTACAATGAGCAGTTCTTC.

This clonotype appeared many times. One junction end disagrees with the germline gene, perhaps due to a read error. This chain joins TRBV5-1 and TRBJ2-3; TRBD2 matches 11 bases. Germline CDR1 is SGHRS and CDR2 is YFSETQ. This CDR3 comprises 15 residues. This chain's CDR3 is CASSLVAGGPDTQYF. The DNA of the CDR3 is TGTGCTAGCAGCTTAGTAGCGGGAGGGCCAGATACGCAGTATTTT.

The CDR3 DNA follows: TGCAGTGCTAGGCCACCAGATACGCAGTATTTT. Translating gives CSARPPDTQYF. The rearrangement links TRBV20-1 to TRBJ2-3; no definite D call. Looked up from germline, CDR1 is DFQATT and CDR2 is SNEGSKA (reference sequence). V was clipped by 3 bases and J by 4 bases, with 5 bases between them. This CDR3 is built from 11 residues.

The chain links TRBV20-1 to TRBJ1-2, with a tentative D call TRBD1 (5 bases). CDR1 and CDR2 from the germline V gene are DFQATT and SNEGSKA (reference sequence). Trimming took 3 bases from V and 2 from J, leaving 10 bases between them. This CDR3 is 13 amino acids long. The CDR3 DNA follows: TGCAGTGCTAGGCCCAAGGGGAACTATGGCTACACCTTC. Translated, it gives CSARPKGNYGYTF.

The chain combines TRBV9 with TRBJ2-1, with TRBD2 matching 8 bases. CDR1 is SGDLS and CDR2 is YYNGEE in the germline V gene. After removal of 0 bases from V and 7 bases from J, the junction contained 6 bases not matched to a gene. The CDR3 loop spans 15 amino acids. Here the CDR3 reads CASSVGTSRTNEQFF. In DNA form, the CDR3 reads TGTGCCAGCAGCGTAGGGACTAGCAGGACAAATGAGCAGTTCTTC.

DNA of the CDR3: TGTGCCTGGAGTGTACAAGGGGGCTATGGCTACACCTTC. Protein: CAWSVQGGYGYTF. V gene TRBV30 combines with J gene TRBJ1-2, with D possibly matching TRBD1 (6 bases). The CDR3 has 13 amino acids. Deletions cut 0 bases from V and 4 bases from J, with 9 bases between. Germline V gene sequence: CDR1 GTSNPN, CDR2 SVGIG (reference sequence).